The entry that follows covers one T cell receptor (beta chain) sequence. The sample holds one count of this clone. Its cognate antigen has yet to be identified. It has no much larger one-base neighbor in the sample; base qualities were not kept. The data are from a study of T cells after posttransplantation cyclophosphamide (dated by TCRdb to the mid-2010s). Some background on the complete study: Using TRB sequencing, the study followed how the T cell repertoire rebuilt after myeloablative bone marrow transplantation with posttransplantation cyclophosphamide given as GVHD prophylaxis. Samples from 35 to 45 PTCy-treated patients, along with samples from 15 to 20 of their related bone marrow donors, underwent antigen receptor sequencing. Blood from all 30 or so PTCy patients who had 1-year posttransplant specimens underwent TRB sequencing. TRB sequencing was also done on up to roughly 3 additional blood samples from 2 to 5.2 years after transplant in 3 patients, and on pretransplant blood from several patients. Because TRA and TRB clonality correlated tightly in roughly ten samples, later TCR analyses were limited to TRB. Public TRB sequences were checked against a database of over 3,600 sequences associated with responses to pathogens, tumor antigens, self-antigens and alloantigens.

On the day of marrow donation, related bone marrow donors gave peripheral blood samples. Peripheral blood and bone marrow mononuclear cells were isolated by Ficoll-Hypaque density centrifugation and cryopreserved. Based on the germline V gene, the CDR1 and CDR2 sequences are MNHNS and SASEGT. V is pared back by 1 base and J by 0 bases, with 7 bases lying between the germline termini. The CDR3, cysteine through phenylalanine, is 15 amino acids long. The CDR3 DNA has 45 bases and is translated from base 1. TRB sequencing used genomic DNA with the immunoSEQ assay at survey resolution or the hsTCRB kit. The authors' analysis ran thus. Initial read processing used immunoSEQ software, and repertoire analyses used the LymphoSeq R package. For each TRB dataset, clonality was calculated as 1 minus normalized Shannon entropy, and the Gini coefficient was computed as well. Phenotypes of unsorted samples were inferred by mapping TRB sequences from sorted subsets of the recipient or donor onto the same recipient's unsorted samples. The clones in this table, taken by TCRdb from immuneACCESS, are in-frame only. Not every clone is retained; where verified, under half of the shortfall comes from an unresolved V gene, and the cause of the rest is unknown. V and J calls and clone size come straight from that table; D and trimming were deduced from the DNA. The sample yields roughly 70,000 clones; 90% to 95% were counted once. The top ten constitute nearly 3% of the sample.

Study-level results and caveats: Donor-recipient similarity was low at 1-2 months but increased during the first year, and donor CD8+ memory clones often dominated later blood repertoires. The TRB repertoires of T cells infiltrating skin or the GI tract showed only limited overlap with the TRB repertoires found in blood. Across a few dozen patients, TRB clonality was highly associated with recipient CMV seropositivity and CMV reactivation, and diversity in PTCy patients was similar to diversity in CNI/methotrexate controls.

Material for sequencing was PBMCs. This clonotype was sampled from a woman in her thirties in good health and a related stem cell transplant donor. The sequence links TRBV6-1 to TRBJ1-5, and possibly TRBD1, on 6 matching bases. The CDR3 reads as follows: CASSEGQVSNQPQHF. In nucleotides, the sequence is TGTGCCAGCAGTGAAGGACAGGTTAGCAATCAGCCCCAGCATTTT.